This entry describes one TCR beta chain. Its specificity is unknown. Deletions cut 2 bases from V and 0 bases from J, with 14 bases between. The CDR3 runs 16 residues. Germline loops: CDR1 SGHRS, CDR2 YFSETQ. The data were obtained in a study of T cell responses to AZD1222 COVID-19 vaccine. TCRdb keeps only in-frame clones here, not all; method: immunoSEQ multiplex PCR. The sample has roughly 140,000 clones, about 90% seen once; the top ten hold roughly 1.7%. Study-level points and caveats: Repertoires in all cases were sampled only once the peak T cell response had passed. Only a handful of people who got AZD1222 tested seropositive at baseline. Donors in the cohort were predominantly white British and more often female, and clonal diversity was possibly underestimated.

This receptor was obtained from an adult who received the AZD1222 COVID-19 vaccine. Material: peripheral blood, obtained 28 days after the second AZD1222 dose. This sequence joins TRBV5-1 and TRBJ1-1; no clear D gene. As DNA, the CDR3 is TGCGCCAGCAGCTTCCAAAGTCCTGGGATGAACACTGAAGCTTTCTTT. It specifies CASSFQSPGMNTEAFF.